These 27 T cell receptor beta chains came from one sample sequenced in a study of OX40 agonist ivuxolimab in advanced cancers. Clones were read by immunoSEQ multiplex PCR, and TCRdb kept only the in-frame ones, dropping some. The top ten clones hold roughly 0.8% of a sample with under 85,000 clones, 85% of them seen once. The starting material was CD4+ or CD8+ T cells sorted from blood, obtained in a trial of the OX40 agonist ivuxolimab. All receptors come from an adult with an advanced solid tumor such as melanoma, head and neck, liver or kidney cancer.

The chain has TRBV7-2 and TRBJ1-5; no clear D gene. The CDR3 runs 13 residues. V dropped 5 bases and J dropped 5 bases, with 10 bases sitting between them. CDR1 and CDR2 (germline): SGHTA, FQGNSA. In nucleotides, the CDR3 is TGTGCCAGCAGCAAAACAAGGGATCAGCCCCAGCATTTT. Protein sequence: CASSKTRDQPQHF.

This chain joins TRBV6-1 and TRBJ2-3, with D unresolved. Trimming removed 3 bases at V and 4 bases at J, with 17 bases between. Germline V gene lookup returns CDR1 MNHNS and CDR2 SASEGT. CDR3 length: 16 residues. The CDR3 sequence: CASSDIGKEPADTQYF. CDR3 sequence (DNA): TGTGCCAGCAGTGATATTGGGAAGGAGCCTGCAGATACGCAGTATTTT.

The chain carries TRBV30 and TRBJ2-2, with TRBD1 matching 7 bases. V lost 7 bases and J lost 0; bases outside the gene matches: 5. The CDR3 is made up of 14 amino acids. CDR1 and CDR2 (germline): GTSNPN, SVGIG (reference sequence). The CDR3 region is CAFYRGSNTGELFF. For the CDR3, the DNA is TGTGCCTTCTACAGGGGATCGAACACCGGGGAGCTGTTTTTT.

The chain is built from TRBV30 and TRBJ1-6; no firm D call. The CDR3 covers 18 residues. Germline CDR1 and CDR2: GTSNPN and SVGIG (reference sequence). V lost 3 bases and J 0 bases, leaving 18 bases between the germline ends. CDR3 sequence reads: CAWRGIRTGDSYNSPLHF. In nucleotides, the CDR3 is TGTGCCTGGAGGGGTATAAGGACGGGAGACTCCTATAATTCACCCCTCCACTTT.

This clone showed up just once. The chain combines TRBV7-2 with TRBJ2-3; D is possibly TRBD2 (5 bases). In germline, CDR1 is SGHTA, CDR2 FQGNSA. V gave up 5 bases and J gave up 4 bases, with 13 bases separating them. The CDR3 covers 14 residues. CDR3 protein: CASSPGLPPDTQYF. As DNA, the CDR3 is TGTGCCAGCAGCCCCGGACTCCCGCCAGATACGCAGTATTTT. Full variable domain (missing parts from reference TRBV7-2 and TRBJ2-3): GAGVSQSPSNKVTEKGKDVELRCDPISGHTALYWYRQSLGQGLEFLIYFQGNSAPDKSGLPSDRFSAERTGGSVSTLTIQRTQQEDSAVYLCASSPGLPPDTQYFGPGTRLTVL.

The chain links TRBV4-3 to TRBJ2-1; D is possibly TRBD1 (6 bases). V was trimmed by 4 bases and J by 0 bases, leaving 10 bases between them. The germline V gene has CDR1 LGHNA and CDR2 YSLEER. There are 15 residues in the CDR3. The CDR3 sequence is CASSRADSSYNEQFF. CDR3 DNA sequence: TGCGCCAGCAGCCGAGCGGACAGCTCCTACAATGAGCAGTTCTTC.

The genes are TRBV7-6 and TRBJ2-1; a weak D match, TRBD2 (5 bases). This CDR3 spans 15 amino acids. Germline CDR1 and CDR2: SGHVS and FNYEAQ. V lost 1 base and J lost 2, with 9 bases in between. The CDR3, as DNA: TGTGCCAGCAGCTTAGGAACAGCGGCCTACAATGAGCAGTTCTTC. Its translation: CASSLGTAAYNEQFF.

This chain uses TRBV18 with TRBJ2-3, with 11 bases fitting TRBD2. V shed 8 bases, J shed 4 bases, and the junction held 8 bases outside the gene matches. Germline-derived CDR1 and CDR2 are KGHSH and LQKENI. The CDR3 is 15 residues long. The CDR3 region has the DNA TGTGCCAGCAGACCCCCGGGACTAGCGGCAGATACGCAGTATTTT. Encoded protein: CASRPPGLAADTQYF.

This chain links TRBV7-8 with TRBJ2-3; TRBD1 agrees at 7 bases. The germline CDR1 and CDR2 sequences are SGHVS and FQNEAQ. The CDR3 contains 16 residues. Trimming at V came to 7 bases and at J to 2 bases, leaving 12 bases not matched to a gene. Written as DNA, the CDR3 is TGTGCCAGCACCTCTAGTAGGGGGCTACACACAGATACGCAGTATTTT. This translates into CASTSSRGLHTDTQYF.

The chain carries TRBV7-9 and TRBJ2-3, with 7 bases aligning to TRBD2. The J segment lost 4 bases and the V segment lost 5 bases, leaving 15 bases of the junction unmatched. Germline loops: CDR1 SEHNR, CDR2 FQNEAQ (reference sequence). There are 17 residues in the CDR3. CDR3 protein: CASSPIFRAAGADTQYF. CDR3 in DNA: TGTGCCAGCAGCCCAATATTCCGGGCGGCGGGGGCAGATACGCAGTATTTT.

V and J are TRBV6-5 and TRBJ1-2, with 9 bases aligning to TRBD1. The CDR3 contains 15 residues. From germline, CDR1 is MNHEY and CDR2 SVGAGI. V lost 5 bases and J lost 5; bases outside the gene matches: 9. CDR3 loop: CASSTGTGFGYGYTF. In DNA form, the CDR3 reads TGTGCCAGCAGTACCGGGACAGGGTTTGGTTATGGCTACACCTTC.

V and J are TRBV4-2 and TRBJ2-7; 10 nucleotides align to TRBD2. V lost 3 bases, J lost 2 bases, and 7 bases stayed unmatched. This CDR3 is built from 16 residues. Germline CDR1 LGHNA, CDR2 YNFKEQ. The CDR3 coding sequence is TGTGCCAGCAGCCACCTAAGCGGGAGGGCGCCCTACGAGCAGTACTTC. This codes for CASSHLSGRAPYEQYF.

Here the CDR3 reads CSVGSRSNTGELFF. CDR3 bases: TGCAGCGTTGGGTCCAGGTCGAACACCGGGGAGCTGTTTTTT. This rearrangement joins TRBV29-1 to TRBJ2-2; no firm D call. CDR1 is SQVTM, CDR2 ANQGSEA, per germline. The CDR3 has 14 amino acids. V gave up 4 bases and J gave up 0 bases, with 9 bases separating them.

The V call is TRBV4-1, the J call TRBJ2-3, with 7 bases lining up with TRBD2. With 8 bases clipped from V and 0 bases from J, the junction kept 14 bases outside the gene matches. CDR1 and CDR2 (germline): MGHRA, YSYEKL. This CDR3 comprises 17 residues. The CDR3 reads CASRRDQGGSSTDTQYF. CDR3 sequence (DNA): TGCGCCAGCCGCCGCGATCAGGGCGGGAGTAGCACAGATACGCAGTATTTT.

This chain uses TRBV7-8 with TRBJ1-5; D call uncertain. Per germline, CDR1 SGHVS and CDR2 FQNEAQ. This CDR3 is built from 15 residues. The ends were cut back, 2 bases at V and 4 bases at J, with 12 bases in the middle. In DNA form, the CDR3 reads TGTGCCAGCAGCTTATCCCCCCTGGGGAATCAGCCCCAGCATTTT. Its translation is CASSLSPLGNQPQHF.

V is TRBV5-1 and J is TRBJ2-5; 7 positions match TRBD1. Germline loops: CDR1 SGHRS, CDR2 YFSETQ. J gave up 4 bases and V 0 bases, and 15 bases lay outside the gene matches. This CDR3 has 18 amino acids. The CDR3 DNA reads as TGCGCCAGCAGCTTGGCCAGTGCAGGGGGAAGTAGTAGAGAGACCCAGTACTTC. Protein sequence: CASSLASAGGSSRETQYF.

The chain combines TRBV6-5 with TRBJ2-7, with D possibly called TRBD1 or TRBD2 (5 bases each). The CDR3 extends over 13 amino acids. Germline V gene sequence: CDR1 MNHEY, CDR2 SVGAGI. With 5 bases removed from V and 2 bases from J, the gap between germline ends came to 10 bases. CDR3 amino acids: CASSGTVTYEQYF. The CDR3 bases are TGTGCCAGCAGTGGGACGGTTACCTACGAGCAGTACTTC.

The chain couples TRBV21-1 to TRBJ2-2; TRBD1 was called by the table and not checked on the DNA. TRBV21-1 is flagged as a pseudogene. The CDR3 is 16 residues long. For the CDR3, the DNA is TGTGCCAGCAGCACTTATTTCAGGGGGCGCACCGGGGAGCTGTTTTTT. Translation: CASSTYFRGRTGELFF.

This chain's CDR3 is CASSPGQAIPDTQYF. CDR3 DNA sequence: TGTGCCAGCAGCCCGGGACAGGCCATACCAGATACGCAGTATTTT. The chain recombines TRBV11-3 with TRBJ2-3, with 8 bases that match TRBD1. This CDR3 has 15 amino acids. CDR1 and CDR2 (germline): SGHNT, YENEEA. J was trimmed by 4 bases and V by 5 bases; bases with no gene match: 8.

The chain recombines TRBV28 with TRBJ2-2; the match to TRBD1 covers 7 bases. This CDR3 has 16 amino acids. Germline CDR1 is MDHEN and CDR2 is SYDVKM. The junction had 9 bases not matched to a gene; V was cut back by 6 bases and J by 2 bases. The CDR3 protein is CASRPAGTVNTGELFF. In DNA, the CDR3 is TGTGCCAGCAGACCCGCCGGGACAGTAAACACCGGGGAGCTGTTTTTT.

The chain uses TRBV7-9 and TRBJ2-2; perhaps TRBD2 as D (5 bases). Germline V gives CDR1 SEHNR, CDR2 FQNEAQ (reference sequence). The CDR3 spans 13 residues. V was shortened by 1 base and J by 6 bases, with 6 bases between the two germline ends. Here the CDR3 reads CASSLDGAGELFF. CDR3 in DNA: TGTGCCAGCAGCTTAGACGGGGCCGGGGAGCTGTTTTTT. The variable domain in full, with the rest retrieved from reference TRBV7-9 and TRBJ2-2, is DTGVSQNPRHKITKRGQNVTFRCDPISEHNRLYWYRQTLGQGPEFLTYFQNEAQLEKSRLLSDRFSAERPKGSFSTLEIQRTEQGDSAMYLCASSLDGAGELFFGEGSRLTVL.

The CDR3 DNA follows: TGCAGCGTTTCGGCAGGGGAAGAGACCCAGTACTTC. Translation gives CSVSAGEETQYF. This chain connects TRBV29-1 to TRBJ2-5, with a weak D call TRBD1 (6 bases). Looked up from germline, CDR1 is SQVTM and CDR2 is ANQGSEA. V was shortened by 5 bases and J by 3 bases, with 10 bases between the two germline ends. The CDR3 sequence is 12 residues long.

V gene TRBV7-8 combines with J gene TRBJ2-2; D is unclear. The CDR3 has 19 residues. V was clipped by 1 base and J by 0 bases, with 18 bases between them. Germline CDR1 and CDR2: SGHVS and FQNEAQ. CDR3 sequence reads: CASSLVGRPHRANTGELFF. The CDR3 nucleotides read TGTGCCAGCAGCTTAGTAGGCAGGCCCCACCGGGCGAACACCGGGGAGCTGTTTTTT.

The chain couples TRBV5-4 to TRBJ2-7; the D gene is possibly TRBD1 (6 bases). CDR1 SGHNT and CDR2 YYREEE come from the germline V gene (reference sequence). CDR3 length: 14 amino acids. V was clipped by 0 bases and J by 5 bases, with 12 bases between them. CDR3 DNA sequence: TGTGCCAGCAGCTTGGGAGGGAACAGGGACGAGCAGTACTTC. It translates to CASSLGGNRDEQYF. Complete variable domain (other parts from reference TRBV5-4 and TRBJ2-7): ETGVTQSPTHLIKTRGQQVTLRCSSQSGHNTVSWYQQALGQGPQFIFQYYREEENGRGNFPPRFSGLQFPNYSSELNVNALELDDSALYLCASSLGGNRDEQYFGPGTRLTVT.

The chain joins TRBV9 to TRBJ1-4; 7 nucleotides agree with TRBD1. The CDR3 totals 15 residues. Germline V gene lookup returns CDR1 SGDLS and CDR2 YYNGEE. V trimming: 0 bases; J trimming: 8 bases; junction bases outside the gene matches: 7. The CDR3 bases are TGTGCCAGCAGCGTAGCAGGAGGGGGCTGGGAAAAACTGTTTTTT. It encodes CASSVAGGGWEKLFF.

The chain is built from TRBV7-2 and TRBJ1-1, with D hard to call. Trimming took 1 base from V and 0 from J, leaving 3 bases between them. This CDR3 is 13 amino acids long. Germline CDR1 SGHTA, CDR2 FQGNSA. CDR3 sequence (DNA): TGTGCCAGCAGCTTAGTCATGAACACTGAAGCTTTCTTT. Protein sequence: CASSLVMNTEAFF.

The chain couples TRBV2 to TRBJ1-4; D possibly corresponds to TRBD1 (6 bases). This CDR3 is built from 16 residues. Germline loops: CDR1 SNHLY, CDR2 FYNNEI. V lost 4 bases and J 0 bases, leaving 12 bases between the germline ends. The CDR3 protein is CASSGPGGPTNEKLFF. In DNA, the CDR3 is TGTGCCAGCAGTGGCCCCGGGGGCCCAACTAATGAAAAACTGTTTTTT.